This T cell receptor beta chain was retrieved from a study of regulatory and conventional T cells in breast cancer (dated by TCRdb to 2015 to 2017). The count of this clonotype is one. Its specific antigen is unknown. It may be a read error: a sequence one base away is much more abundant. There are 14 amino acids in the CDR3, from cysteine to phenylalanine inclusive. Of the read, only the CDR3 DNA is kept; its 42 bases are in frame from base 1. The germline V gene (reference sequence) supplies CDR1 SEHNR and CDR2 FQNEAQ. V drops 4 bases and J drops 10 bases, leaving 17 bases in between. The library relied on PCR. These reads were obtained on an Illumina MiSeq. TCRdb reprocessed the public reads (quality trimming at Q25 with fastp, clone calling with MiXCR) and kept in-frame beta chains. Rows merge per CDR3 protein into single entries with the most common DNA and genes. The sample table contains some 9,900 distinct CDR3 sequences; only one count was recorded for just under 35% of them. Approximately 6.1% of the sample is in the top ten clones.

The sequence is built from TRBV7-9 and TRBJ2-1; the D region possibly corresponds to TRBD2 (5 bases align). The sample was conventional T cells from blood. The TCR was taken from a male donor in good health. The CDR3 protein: CASSSLAEDYEQFF. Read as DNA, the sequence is TGTGCCAGCAGCTCGCTAGCAGAGGATTACGAGCAGTTCTTC.